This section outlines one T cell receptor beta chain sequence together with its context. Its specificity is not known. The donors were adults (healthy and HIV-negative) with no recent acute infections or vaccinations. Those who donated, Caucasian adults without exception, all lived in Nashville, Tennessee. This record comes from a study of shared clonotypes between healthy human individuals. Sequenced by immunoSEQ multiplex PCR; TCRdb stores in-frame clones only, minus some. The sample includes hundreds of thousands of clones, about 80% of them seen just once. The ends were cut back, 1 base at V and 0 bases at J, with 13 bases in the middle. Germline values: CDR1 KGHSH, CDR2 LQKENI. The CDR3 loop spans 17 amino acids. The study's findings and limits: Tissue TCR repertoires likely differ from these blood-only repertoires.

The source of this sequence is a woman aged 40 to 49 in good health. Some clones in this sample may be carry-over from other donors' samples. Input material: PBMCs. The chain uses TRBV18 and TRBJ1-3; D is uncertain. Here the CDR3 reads CASSPQGVLTSGNTIYF. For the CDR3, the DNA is TGTGCCAGCTCACCACAGGGTGTATTAACCTCTGGAAACACCATATATTTT.